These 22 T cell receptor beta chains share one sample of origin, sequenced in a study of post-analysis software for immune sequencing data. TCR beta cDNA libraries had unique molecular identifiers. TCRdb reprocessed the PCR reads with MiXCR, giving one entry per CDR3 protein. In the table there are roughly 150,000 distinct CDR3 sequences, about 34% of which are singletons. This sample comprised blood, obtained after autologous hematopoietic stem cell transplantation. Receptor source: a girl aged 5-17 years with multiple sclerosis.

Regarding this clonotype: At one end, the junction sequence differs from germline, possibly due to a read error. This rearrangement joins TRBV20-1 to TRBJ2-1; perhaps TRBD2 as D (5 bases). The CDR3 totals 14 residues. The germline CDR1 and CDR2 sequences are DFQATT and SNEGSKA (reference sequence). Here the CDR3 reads CSARRVQSYDEQFF. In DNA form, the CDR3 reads TGCAGTGCTAGGAGGGTTCAATCCTACGATGAGCAGTTCTTC.

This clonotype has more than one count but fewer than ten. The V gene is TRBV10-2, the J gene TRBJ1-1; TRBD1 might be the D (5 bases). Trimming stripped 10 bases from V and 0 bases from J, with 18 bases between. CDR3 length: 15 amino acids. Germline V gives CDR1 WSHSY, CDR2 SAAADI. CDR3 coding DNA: TGCGCCACCCAGGGTGGGACGGGCCTGAACACTGAAGCTTTCTTT. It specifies CATQGGTGLNTEAFF.

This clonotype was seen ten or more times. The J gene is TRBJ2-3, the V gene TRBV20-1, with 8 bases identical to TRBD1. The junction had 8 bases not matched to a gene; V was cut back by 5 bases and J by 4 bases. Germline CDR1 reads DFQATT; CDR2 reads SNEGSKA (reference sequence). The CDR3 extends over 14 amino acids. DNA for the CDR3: TGCAGTGCTGATGACAGGGGAGGAGCAGATACGCAGTATTTT. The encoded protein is CSADDRGGADTQYF.

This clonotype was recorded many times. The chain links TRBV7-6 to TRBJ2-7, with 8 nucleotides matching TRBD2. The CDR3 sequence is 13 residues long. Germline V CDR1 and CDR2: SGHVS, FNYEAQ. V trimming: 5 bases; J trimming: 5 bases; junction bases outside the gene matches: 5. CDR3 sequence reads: CASSPRGVNEQYF. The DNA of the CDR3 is TGTGCCAGCAGCCCGCGGGGGGTCAACGAGCAGTACTTC.

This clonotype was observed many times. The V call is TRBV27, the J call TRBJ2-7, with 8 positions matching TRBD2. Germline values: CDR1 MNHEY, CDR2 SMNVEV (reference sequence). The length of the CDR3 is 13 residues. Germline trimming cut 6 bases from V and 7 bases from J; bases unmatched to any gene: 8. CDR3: CASSPAGEREQYF. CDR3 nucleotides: TGTGCCAGCAGCCCAGCGGGAGAAAGGGAGCAGTACTTC.

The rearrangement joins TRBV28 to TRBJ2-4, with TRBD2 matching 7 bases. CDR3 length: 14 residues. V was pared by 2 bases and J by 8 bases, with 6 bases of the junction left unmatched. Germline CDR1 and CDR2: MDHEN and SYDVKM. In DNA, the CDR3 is TGTGCCAGCAGTTTAGGGCTAGGGAGGGACATTCAGTACTTC. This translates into CASSLGLGRDIQYF. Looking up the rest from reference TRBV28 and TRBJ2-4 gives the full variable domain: DVKVTQSSRYLVKRTGEKVFLECVQDMDHENMFWYRQDPGLGLRLIYFSYDVKMKEKGDIPEGYSVSREKKERFSLILESASTNQTSMYLCASSLGLGRDIQYFGAGTRLSVL.

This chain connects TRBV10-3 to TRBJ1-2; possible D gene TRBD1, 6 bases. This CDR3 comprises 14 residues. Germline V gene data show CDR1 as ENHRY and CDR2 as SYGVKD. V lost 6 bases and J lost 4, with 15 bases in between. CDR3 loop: CAISRTALAYGYTF. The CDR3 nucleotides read TGTGCCATCAGCCGGACAGCCTTGGCCTATGGCTACACCTTC.

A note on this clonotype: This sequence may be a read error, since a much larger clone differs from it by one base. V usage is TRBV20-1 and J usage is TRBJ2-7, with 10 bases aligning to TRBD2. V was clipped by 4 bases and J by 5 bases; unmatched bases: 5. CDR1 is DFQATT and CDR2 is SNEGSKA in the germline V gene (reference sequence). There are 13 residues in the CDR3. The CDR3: CSAKGTSDHEQYF. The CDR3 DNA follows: TGCAGTGCTAAGGGGACTAGCGACCACGAGCAGTACTTC.

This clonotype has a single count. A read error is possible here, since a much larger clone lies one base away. The CDR3: CASSKREWDGYTF. CDR3 sequence (DNA): TGTGCCAGCAGTAAGAGGGAATGGGATGGCTACACCTTC. This sequence joins TRBV6-6 and TRBJ1-2; D is unresolved. Trimming shortened V by 5 bases and J by 6 bases, and 13 bases separated the two germline ends. The CDR3 consists of 13 residues. Germline V gene sequence: CDR1 MNHNY, CDR2 SVGAGI (reference sequence).

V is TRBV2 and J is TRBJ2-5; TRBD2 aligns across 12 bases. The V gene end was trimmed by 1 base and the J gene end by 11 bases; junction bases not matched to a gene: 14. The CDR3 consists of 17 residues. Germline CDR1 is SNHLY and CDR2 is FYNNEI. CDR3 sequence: CASSEGLAGGPDNEQYF. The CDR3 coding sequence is TGTGCCAGCAGTGAAGGGCTAGCGGGAGGGCCTGACAATGAGCAGTACTTC. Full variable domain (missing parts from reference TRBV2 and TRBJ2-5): EPEVTQTPSHQVTQMGQEVILRCVPISNHLYFYWYRQILGQKVEFLVSFYNNEISEKSEIFDDQFSVERPDGSNFTLKIRSTKLEDSAMYFCASSEGLAGGPDNEQYFGPGTRLLVL.

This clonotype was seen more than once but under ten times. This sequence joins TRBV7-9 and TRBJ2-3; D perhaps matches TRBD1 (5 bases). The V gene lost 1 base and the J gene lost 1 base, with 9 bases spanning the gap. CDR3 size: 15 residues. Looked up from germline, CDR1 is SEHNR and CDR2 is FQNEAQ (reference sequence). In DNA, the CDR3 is TGTGCCAGCAGCTTAGGGGGCTTAGGCACAGATACGCAGTATTTT. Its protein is CASSLGGLGTDTQYF.

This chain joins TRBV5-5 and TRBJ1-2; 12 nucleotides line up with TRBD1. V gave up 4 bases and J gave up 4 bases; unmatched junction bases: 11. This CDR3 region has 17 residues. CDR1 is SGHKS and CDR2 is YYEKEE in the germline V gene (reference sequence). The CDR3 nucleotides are TGTGCCAGCAGCCCCGGGGACAGGGGGCGCGGAGTCTATGGCTACACCTTC. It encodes CASSPGDRGRGVYGYTF.

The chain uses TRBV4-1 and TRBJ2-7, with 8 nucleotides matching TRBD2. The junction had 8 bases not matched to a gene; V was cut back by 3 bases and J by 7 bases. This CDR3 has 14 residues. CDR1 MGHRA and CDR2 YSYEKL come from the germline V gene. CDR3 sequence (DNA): TGCGCCAGCAGCCAGGCGGGAGGCCTCGGAGAGCAGTACTTC. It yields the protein CASSQAGGLGEQYF.

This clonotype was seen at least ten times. This CDR3 reads CASSQDSVGDNEQFF. As DNA, the CDR3 is TGTGCCAGCAGCCAAGATAGCGTTGGGGACAATGAGCAGTTCTTC. The chain carries TRBV4-2 and TRBJ2-1, with D possibly TRBD2 on 5 matching bases. The CDR3 runs to 15 residues. V was pared by 0 bases and J by 5 bases, with 11 bases between. Germline values: CDR1 LGHNA, CDR2 YNFKEQ.

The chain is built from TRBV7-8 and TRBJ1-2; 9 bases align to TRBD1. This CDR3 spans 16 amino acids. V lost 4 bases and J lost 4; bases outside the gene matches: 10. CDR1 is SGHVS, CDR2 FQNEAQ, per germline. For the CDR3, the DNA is TGTGCCAGCAGCTCCGGACAGGGGTTAGACCTCTATGGCTACACCTTC. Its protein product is CASSSGQGLDLYGYTF.

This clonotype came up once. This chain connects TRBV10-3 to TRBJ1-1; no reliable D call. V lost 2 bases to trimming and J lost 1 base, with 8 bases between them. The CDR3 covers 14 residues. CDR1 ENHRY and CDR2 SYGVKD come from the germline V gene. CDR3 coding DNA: TGTGCCATCAGTGAGAGGGCCACGAACACTGAAGCTTTCTTT. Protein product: CAISERATNTEAFF.

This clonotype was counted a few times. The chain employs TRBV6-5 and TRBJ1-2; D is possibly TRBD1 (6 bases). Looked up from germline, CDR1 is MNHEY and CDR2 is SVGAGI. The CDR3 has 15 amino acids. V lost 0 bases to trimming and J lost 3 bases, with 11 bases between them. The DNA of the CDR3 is TGTGCCAGCAGTTACTCGGGGGGGGCTGACTATGGCTACACCTTC. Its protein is CASSYSGGADYGYTF.

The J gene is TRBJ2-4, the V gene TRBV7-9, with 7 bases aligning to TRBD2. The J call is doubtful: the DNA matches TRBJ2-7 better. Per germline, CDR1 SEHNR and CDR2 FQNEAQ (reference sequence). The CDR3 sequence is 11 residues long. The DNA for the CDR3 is TGTGCGAGCGGGGTGGCTGGCGAGCAGTACTTC. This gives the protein CASGVAGEQYF.

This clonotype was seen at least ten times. Here the CDR3 DNA reads TGTGCCAGCAGCACCCGGACCGGGGAGCTGTTTTTT. Translated: CASSTRTGELFF. The chain links TRBV9 to TRBJ2-2, with D uncertain. Germline CDR1 is SGDLS and CDR2 is YYNGEE. V lost 4 bases and J 5 bases, leaving 6 bases between the germline ends. This CDR3 region has 12 residues.

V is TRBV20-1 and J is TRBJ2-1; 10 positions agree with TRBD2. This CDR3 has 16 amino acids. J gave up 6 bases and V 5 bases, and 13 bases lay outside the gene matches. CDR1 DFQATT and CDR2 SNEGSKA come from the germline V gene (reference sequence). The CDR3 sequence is CSALTLSGRLSNEQFF. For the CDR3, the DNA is TGCAGTGCTCTAACCCTTAGCGGGAGGCTCAGCAATGAGCAGTTCTTC.

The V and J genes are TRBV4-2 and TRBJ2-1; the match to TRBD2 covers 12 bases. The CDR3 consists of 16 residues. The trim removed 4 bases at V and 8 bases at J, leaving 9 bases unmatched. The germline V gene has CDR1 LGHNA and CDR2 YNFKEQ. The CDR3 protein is CASSPGSSGRAHEQFF. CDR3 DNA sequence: TGTGCCAGCAGCCCGGGCTCTAGCGGGAGGGCCCATGAGCAGTTCTTC.

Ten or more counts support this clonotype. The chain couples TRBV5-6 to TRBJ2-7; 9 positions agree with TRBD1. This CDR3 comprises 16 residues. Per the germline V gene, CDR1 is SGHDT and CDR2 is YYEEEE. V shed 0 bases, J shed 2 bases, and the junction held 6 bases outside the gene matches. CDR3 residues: CASSLAPGQGPYEQYF. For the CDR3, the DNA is TGTGCCAGCAGCTTGGCCCCGGGACAGGGCCCCTACGAGCAGTACTTC.